Listed here is a single T cell receptor (beta chain). Authors' methods: Quantification of nucleated cells was approximated via reference gene primer amplification. The assay was immunoSEQ multiplex PCR, and TCRdb's table has in-frame clones only and misses some. V and J calls and clone size are copied from that table; D and trimming were computed from the DNA. In the table there are some 120,000 clones, 65% to 85% of which are singletons. Seattle's cohort entered during active infection and was followed longitudinally. This entry belongs to a study of blood T cell repertoires in COVID-19. V dropped 6 bases and J dropped 3; count of bases not matched to a gene: 3. The germline CDR1 and CDR2 sequences are ENHRY and SYGVKD. The length of the CDR3 is 14 residues.

Material for sequencing was peripheral blood. This TCR was recovered from a man aged 25-40 years with COVID-19, enrolled during active disease. The chain recombines TRBV10-3 with TRBJ2-2; 8 positions match TRBD1. CDR3 region: CAIRRGQDTGELFF. The CDR3 DNA sequence: TGTGCCATCAGGCGGGGACAGGACACCGGGGAGCTGTTTTTT.